The T cell receptor (beta chain) under discussion was sequenced for a study of early T cells in non-severe SARS-CoV-2 infection. Overall study context: The study sequenced bulk RNA from unsorted whole blood, with chains unpaired.

This clonotype has more than one count but fewer than ten. The antigen remains undetermined. Findings of the study overall: There was a bias toward anti-spike CD8 responses in VDJdb matching, which missed private and CD4 specificities.

Researchers attached unique molecular identifiers to individual cDNA molecules. TCRdb recomputed calls from the 5' RACE reads with MiXCR, one row per CDR3 protein. The table includes 50,000 to 60,000 distinct CDR3 sequences, 5% to 7.5% detected once. The sample in question was whole blood, obtained at baseline. The sequence was collected from an adult who was a healthcare worker with PCR-confirmed SARS-CoV-2 infection or an uninfected control (not recorded which).

CDR3 residues: CASSFRAASDTQYF. The CDR3 DNA sequence: TGTGCCAGCAGTTTTAGGGCGGCGTCAGATACGCAGTATTTT. The V gene is TRBV28, the J gene TRBJ2-3; D is undetermined. V lost 3 bases to trimming and J lost 4 bases, with 11 bases between them. This CDR3 spans 14 amino acids. The germline gives CDR1 MDHEN, CDR2 SYDVKM. The full variable domain, with the rest looked up from reference TRBV28 and TRBJ2-3, is DVKVTQSSRYLVKRTGEKVFLECVQDMDHENMFWYRQDPGLGLRLIYFSYDVKMKEKGDIPEGYSVSREKKERFSLILESASTNQTSMYLCASSFRAASDTQYFGPGTRLTVL.